This T cell receptor beta chain is from a study of cytomegalovirus exposure and HLA in healthy donors (dated by TCRdb to 2015 to 2018). In terms of the full investigation: According to a later analysis, the roughly 120 validation repertoires were produced on the same platform as the roughly 600 repertoires of the first cohort. The study aimed to test whether signatures of past pathogen exposure could be identified by cataloging public T cell receptors. A separate validation cohort of about 110 different subjects was used in addition to the approximately 700-subject first cohort. To predict cytomegalovirus infection status, the study brought together high-throughput TCR immunosequencing, statistical association of individual TCRs with disease status, and machine learning.

Separate from the approximately 690-subject first cohort, the validation cohort of some 130 subjects was the group to which the donors belonged. Library method: the immunoSEQ multiplex PCR assay. For the original study's pipeline: A statistical classification framework was built to diagnose cytomegalovirus status from the catalog of TCR beta chain sequences. Here the immuneACCESS table is served through TCRdb, limited to in-frame sequences with V and J called. Missing clones are a known gap in these copies; in checked studies unresolved V genes cover under half, and the rest lacks a known reason. V, J and clone size are taken as reported in that table, and D and trimming were inferred from the DNA itself. The table for this sample lists about 160,000 clones; 80% to 90% of them were counted only once. The ten largest make up around 2.3% of the sample. The CDR3 numbers 13 residues from cysteine through phenylalanine. Only CDR3 DNA remains: 39 bases, in frame from the first base. Per the germline V gene (reference sequence), SEHNR is the CDR1 and FQNEAQ is the CDR2. Trimming removed 1 base from V and 2 bases from J, leaving 6 bases between the germline ends.

Study-wide conclusions, independent of this receptor: Cytomegalovirus status was reported to be diagnosed by the classifier with high specificity and sensitivity in both the original and validation cohorts. Of the cluster scores, roughly 93% were above 0 in a later analysis, which found that TCRs clustered in the first cohort also tended to co-occur in the 130 or so validation repertoires. According to the authors, the approach could potentially be generalized to other disease states and immunological phenotypes. Most TCR sequences were observed very rarely across donors, whereas some public TCRs were present in many individuals. A total of 164 TCR beta chains were listed by the study as associated with cytomegalovirus. A few of the identified cytomegalovirus-associated TCR beta chains were confirmed in vitro to be specific for cytomegalovirus antigens. A later analysis had no HLA typing for the validation cohort, so co-occurrence there was scored across all 130 or so repertoires.

On this clone itself: Its antigen remains unidentified. It has no much larger one-base neighbor in the sample; base qualities were not kept. Different DNA sequences within this sample yield the same CDR3.

The source material was PBMCs. This chain is built from TRBV7-9 and TRBJ2-7; TRBD1 could be the D gene, as 5 bases match. The receptor's source is a woman between 18 and 29 years old in good health and CMV-seronegative. The CDR3 amino acid sequence is: CASSLGGPYEQYF. The DNA is as follows: TGTGCCAGCAGCTTAGGGGGCCCCTACGAGCAGTACTTC.